This TCR beta chain was recorded in a study of identical twins. The germline gives CDR1 MNHEY, CDR2 SVGAGI. V lost 4 bases to trimming and J lost 4 bases, with 14 bases between them. The length of the CDR3 is 14 residues. TCRdb independently ran MiXCR on the 5' RACE reads; one entry per CDR3 protein. The sample carries some 590,000 distinct CDR3 sequences, just under 10% recorded once. These data were likewise used in another study, on yellow fever vaccine responses in identical twins.

The receptor was isolated from a woman aged 18-29 years in good health. Sequenced sample: PBMCs. The chain is built from TRBV6-5 and TRBJ2-7; D is unresolved. In nucleotides, the CDR3 is TGTGCCAGCAGTTCCGGGTACCGTTTTTACGAGCAGTACTTC. It yields the protein CASSSGYRFYEQYF.